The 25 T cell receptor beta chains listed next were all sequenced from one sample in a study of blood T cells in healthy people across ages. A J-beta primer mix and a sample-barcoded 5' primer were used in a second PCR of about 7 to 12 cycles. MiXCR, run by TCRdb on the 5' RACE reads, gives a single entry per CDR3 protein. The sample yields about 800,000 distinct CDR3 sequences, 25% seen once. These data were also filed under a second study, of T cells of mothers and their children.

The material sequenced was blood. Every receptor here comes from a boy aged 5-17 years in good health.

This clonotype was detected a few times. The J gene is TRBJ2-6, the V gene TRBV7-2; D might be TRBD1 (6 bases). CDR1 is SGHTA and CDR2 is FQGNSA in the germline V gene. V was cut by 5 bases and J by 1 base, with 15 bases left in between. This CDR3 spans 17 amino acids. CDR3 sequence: CASSPRDKMSGANVLTF. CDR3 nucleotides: TGTGCCAGCAGCCCCCGGGACAAAATGTCTGGGGCCAACGTCCTGACTTTC.

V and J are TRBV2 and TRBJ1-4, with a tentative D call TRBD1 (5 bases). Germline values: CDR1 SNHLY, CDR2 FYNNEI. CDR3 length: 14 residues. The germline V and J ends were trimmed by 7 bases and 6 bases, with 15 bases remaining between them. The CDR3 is CASNGGTNDEKLFF. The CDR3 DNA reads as TGTGCCAGCAACGGGGGGACTAACGATGAAAAACTGTTTTTT. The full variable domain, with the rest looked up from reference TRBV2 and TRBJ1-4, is EPEVTQTPSHQVTQMGQEVILRCVPISNHLYFYWYRQILGQKVEFLVSFYNNEISEKSEIFDDQFSVERPDGSNFTLKIRSTKLEDSAMYFCASNGGTNDEKLFFGSGTQLSVL.

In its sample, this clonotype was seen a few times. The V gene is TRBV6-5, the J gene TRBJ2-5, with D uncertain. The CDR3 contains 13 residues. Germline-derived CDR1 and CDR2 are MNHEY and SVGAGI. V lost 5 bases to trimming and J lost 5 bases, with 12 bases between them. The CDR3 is CASSRAWAETQYF. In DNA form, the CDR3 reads TGTGCCAGCAGTCGCGCTTGGGCGGAGACCCAGTACTTC.

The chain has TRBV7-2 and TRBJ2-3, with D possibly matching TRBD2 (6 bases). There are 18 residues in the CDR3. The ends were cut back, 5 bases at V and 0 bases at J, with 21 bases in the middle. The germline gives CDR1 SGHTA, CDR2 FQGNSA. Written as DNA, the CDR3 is TGTGCCAGCAGCCAAATGCCCCCATTAGCGGCTAGCACAGATACGCAGTATTTT. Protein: CASSQMPPLAASTDTQYF.

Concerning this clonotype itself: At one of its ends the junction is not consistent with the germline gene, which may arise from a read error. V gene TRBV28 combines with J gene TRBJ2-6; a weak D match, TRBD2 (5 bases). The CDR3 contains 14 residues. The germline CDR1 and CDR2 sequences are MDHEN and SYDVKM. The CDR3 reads CASSFAGGANVLTF. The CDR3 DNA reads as TGTGCCAGTAGTTTCGCGGGTGGGGCCAACGTCCTGACTTTC.

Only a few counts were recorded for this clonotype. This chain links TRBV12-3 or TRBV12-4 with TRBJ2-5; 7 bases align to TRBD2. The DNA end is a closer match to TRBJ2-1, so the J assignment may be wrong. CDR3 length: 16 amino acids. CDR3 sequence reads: CASSFRLARLQGEQFF. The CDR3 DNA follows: TGTGCCAGCAGTTTCCGACTAGCAAGGCTTCAGGGTGAGCAGTTCTTC.

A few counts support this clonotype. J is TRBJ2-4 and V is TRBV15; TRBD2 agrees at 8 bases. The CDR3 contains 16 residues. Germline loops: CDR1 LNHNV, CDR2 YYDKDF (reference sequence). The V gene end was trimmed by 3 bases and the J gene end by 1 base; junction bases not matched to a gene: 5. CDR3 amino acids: CATSSIAGSAKNIQYF. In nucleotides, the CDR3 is TGTGCCACCAGCAGCATAGCGGGGTCGGCCAAAAACATTCAGTACTTC. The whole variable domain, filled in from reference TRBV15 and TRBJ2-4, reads DAMVIQNPRYQVTQFGKPVTLSCSQTLNHNVMYWYQQKSSQAPKLLFHYYDKDFNNEADTPDNFQSRRPNTSFCFLDIRSPGLGDTAMYLCATSSIAGSAKNIQYFGAGTRLSVL.

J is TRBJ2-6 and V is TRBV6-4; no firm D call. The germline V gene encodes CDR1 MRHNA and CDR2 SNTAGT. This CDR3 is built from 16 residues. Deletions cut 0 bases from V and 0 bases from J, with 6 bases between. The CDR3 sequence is CASSDSFHSGANVLTF. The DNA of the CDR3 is TGTGCCAGCAGTGACTCTTTCCACTCTGGGGCCAACGTCCTGACTTTC.

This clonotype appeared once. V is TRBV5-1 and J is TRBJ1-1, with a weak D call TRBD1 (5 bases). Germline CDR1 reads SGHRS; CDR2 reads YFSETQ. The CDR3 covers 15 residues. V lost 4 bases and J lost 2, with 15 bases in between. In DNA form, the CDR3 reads TGCGCCAGCAGCGGGCGGCAGGGCATCAACACTGAAGCTTTCTTT. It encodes CASSGRQGINTEAFF. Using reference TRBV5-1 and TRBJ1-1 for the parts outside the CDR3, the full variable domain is KAGVTQTPRYLIKTRGQQVTLSCSPISGHRSVSWYQQTPGQGLQFLFEYFSETQRNKGNFPGRFSGRQFSNSRSEMNVSTLELGDSALYLCASSGRQGINTEAFFGQGTRLTVV.

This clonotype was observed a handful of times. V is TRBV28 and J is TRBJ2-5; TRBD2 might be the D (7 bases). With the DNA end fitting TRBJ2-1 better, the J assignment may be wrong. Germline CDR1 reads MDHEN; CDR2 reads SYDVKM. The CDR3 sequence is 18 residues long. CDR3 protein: CASSRPKPRGAFLDEQFF. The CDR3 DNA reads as TGTGCCAGCAGCCGACCTAAGCCCCGGGGGGCGTTCTTAGATGAGCAGTTCTTC.

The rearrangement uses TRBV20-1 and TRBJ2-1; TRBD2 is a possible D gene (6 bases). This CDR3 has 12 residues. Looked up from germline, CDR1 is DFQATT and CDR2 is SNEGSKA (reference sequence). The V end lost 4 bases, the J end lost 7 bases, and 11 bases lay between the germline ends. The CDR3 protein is CSATLEGNEQFF. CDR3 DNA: TGCAGTGCTACCTTGGAGGGTAATGAGCAGTTCTTC.

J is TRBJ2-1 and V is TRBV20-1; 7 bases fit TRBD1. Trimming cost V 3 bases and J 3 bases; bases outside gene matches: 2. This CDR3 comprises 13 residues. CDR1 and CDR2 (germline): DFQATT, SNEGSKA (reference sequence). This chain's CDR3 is CSASQGDYNEQFF. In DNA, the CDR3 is TGCAGTGCTAGCCAGGGGGACTACAATGAGCAGTTCTTC.

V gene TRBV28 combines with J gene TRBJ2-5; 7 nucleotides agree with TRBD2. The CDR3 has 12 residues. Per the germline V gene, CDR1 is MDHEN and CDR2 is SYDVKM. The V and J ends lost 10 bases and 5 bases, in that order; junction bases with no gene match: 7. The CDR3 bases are TGTGCCACGGGGGGTCTAGCGGAGACCCAGTACTTC. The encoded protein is CATGGLAETQYF.

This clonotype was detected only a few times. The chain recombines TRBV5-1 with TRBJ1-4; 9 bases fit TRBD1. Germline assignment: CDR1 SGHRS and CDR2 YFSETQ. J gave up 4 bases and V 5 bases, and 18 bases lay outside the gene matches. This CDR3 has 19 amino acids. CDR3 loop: CASRPGTGNGDGINEKLFF. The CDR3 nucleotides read TGCGCCAGCAGACCGGGGACAGGGAACGGTGATGGGATTAATGAAAAACTGTTTTTT.

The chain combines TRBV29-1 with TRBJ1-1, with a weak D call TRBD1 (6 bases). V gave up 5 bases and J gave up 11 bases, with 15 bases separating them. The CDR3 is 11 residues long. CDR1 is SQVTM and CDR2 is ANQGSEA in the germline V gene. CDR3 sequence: CSVPGAIGAFF. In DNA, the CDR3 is TGCAGCGTTCCGGGGGCTATTGGTGCTTTCTTT.

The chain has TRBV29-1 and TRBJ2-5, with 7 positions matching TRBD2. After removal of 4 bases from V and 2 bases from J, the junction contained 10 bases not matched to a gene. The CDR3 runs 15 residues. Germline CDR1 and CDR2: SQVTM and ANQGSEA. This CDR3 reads CSVAPGLLKQETQYF. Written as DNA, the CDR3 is TGCAGCGTTGCCCCGGGACTACTAAAACAAGAGACCCAGTACTTC.

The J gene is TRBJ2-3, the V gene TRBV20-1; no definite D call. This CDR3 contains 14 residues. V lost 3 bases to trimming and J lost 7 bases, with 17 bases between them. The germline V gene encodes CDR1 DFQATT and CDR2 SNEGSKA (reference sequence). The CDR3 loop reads CSASMPNTGYTQYF. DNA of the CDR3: TGCAGTGCTAGTATGCCTAACACCGGATATACGCAGTATTTT.

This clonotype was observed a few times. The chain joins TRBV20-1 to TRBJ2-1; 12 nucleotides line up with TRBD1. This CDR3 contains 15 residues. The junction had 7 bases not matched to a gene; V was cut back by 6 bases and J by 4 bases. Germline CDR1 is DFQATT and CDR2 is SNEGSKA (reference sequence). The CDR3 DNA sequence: TGCAGTGCAGGGGACAGGGGGCGGCCTTACAATGAGCAGTTCTTC. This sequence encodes CSAGDRGRPYNEQFF.

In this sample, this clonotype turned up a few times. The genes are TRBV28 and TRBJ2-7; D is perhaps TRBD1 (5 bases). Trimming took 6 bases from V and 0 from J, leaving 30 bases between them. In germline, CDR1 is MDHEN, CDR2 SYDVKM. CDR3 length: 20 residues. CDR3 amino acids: CASSPFSSVIGGASSYEQYF. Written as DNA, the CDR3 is TGTGCCAGCAGCCCCTTTTCTTCTGTTATAGGTGGGGCAAGCTCCTACGAGCAGTACTTC.

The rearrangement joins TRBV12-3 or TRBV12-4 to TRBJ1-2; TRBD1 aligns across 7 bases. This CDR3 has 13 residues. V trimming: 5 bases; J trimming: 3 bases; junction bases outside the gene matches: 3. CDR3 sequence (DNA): TGTGCCAGCAGTGGCGGGACAGACTATGGCTACACCTTC. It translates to CASSGGTDYGYTF.

DNA for the CDR3: TGTGCCAGCAGCTTAGATCGGATTCAGGGTGGGGCCAACGTCCTGACTTTC. It translates to CASSLDRIQGGANVLTF. The chain carries TRBV7-2 and TRBJ2-6, with TRBD1 as a possible D gene (5 bases). V was cut by 1 base and J by 3 bases, with 13 bases left in between. The CDR3 consists of 17 residues. Germline V lookup: CDR1 SGHTA, CDR2 FQGNSA.

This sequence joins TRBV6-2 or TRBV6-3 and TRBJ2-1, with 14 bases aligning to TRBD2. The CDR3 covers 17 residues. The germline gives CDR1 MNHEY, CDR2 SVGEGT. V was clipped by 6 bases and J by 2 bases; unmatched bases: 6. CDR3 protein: CASRRLAGGGTYNEQFF. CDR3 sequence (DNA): TGTGCCAGCAGGAGACTAGCGGGGGGGGGAACCTACAATGAGCAGTTCTTC.

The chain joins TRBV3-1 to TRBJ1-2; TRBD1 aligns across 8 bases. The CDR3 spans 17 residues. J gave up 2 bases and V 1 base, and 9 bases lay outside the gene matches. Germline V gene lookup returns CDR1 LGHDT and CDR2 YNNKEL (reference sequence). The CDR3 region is CASSQGAGGPLNYGYTF. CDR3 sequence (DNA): TGTGCCAGCAGCCAAGGGGCAGGGGGCCCCCTAAACTATGGCTACACCTTC.

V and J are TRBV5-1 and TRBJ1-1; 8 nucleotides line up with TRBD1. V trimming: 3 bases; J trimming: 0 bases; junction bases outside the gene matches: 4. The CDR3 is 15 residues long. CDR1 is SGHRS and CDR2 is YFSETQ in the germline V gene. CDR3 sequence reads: CASSYGQGLNTEAFF. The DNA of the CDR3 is TGCGCCAGCAGCTACGGACAGGGCCTGAACACTGAAGCTTTCTTT.

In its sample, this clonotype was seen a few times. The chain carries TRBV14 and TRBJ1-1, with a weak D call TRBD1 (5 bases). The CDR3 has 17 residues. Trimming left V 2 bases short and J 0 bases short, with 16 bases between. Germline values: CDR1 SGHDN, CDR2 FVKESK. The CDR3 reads CASSQTSGTVLNTEAFF. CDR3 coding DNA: TGTGCCAGCAGCCAAACCTCCGGGACGGTGCTGAACACTGAAGCTTTCTTT.